Listed below are T cell receptor beta chains from one sample, sequenced in a study of T cells expressing NK-cell markers. TCRdb reprocessed the 5' RACE reads and stores each CDR3 protein as one record, lacking DNA. The table gives fewer than 550,000 distinct CDR3 sequences; the top ten clones make up about 1.5% of it. The sequenced material came from blood T cells: a sorted CD56 or NKG2C T cell subset, CD4+ or CD8+ T cells, or bulk PBMC T cells (not recorded which). These receptors all stem from a woman aged 50 to 65 in good health. The CDR3 runs from the conserved cysteine through the conserved F or W.

v_call	j_call	cdr3_aa
TRBV19	TRBJ2-4	CASAPSGQGGTKNIQYF
TRBV2	TRBJ1-1	CASSEFPGTGEAFF
TRBV3-1	TRBJ2-2	CASSLTRGRIAGELFF
TRBV2	TRBJ2-1	CASSKMTAYNEQFF
TRBV11-2	TRBJ1-4	CASSLEYGKLFF
TRBV11-2	TRBJ2-1	CASRLAYNEQFF
TRBV7-9	TRBJ1-2	CASSLAHPRAEGYTF
TRBV20-1	TRBJ1-5	CSARPSNQPQHF
TRBV12-3/TRBV12-4	TRBJ2-4	CASSSSTGLGAKNIQYF
TRBV3-1	TRBJ2-1	CASSQVGRARENEQFF
TRBV6-2/TRBV6-3	TRBJ2-5	CASSRLGRETQYF
TRBV6-5	TRBJ2-2	CASRKGGAGELFF
TRBV5-1	TRBJ2-1	CASSLRTSGVDNEQFF
TRBV18	TRBJ2-3	CASSPGRRPAWTDTQYF
TRBV12-3/TRBV12-4	TRBJ1-1	CASSTTGFQAEAFF
TRBV11-2	TRBJ2-3	CASSPGQRTQYF
TRBV7-2	TRBJ2-5	CASSRQSQETQYF
TRBV15	TRBJ2-1	CATRPEAAYNEQFF
TRBV5-6	TRBJ1-5	CASSLNGGIGNQPQHF
TRBV7-2	TRBJ2-1	CASSPGLAGVRGEQFF
TRBV9	TRBJ2-7	CASSQRWGRDYEQYF
TRBV3-1	TRBJ1-3	CASSQGASVNTIYF
TRBV20-1	TRBJ2-3	CSARMVNTDTQYF
TRBV7-9	TRBJ2-1	CASSLVWVEQFF
TRBV27	TRBJ2-2	CASSFPGGELFF
TRBV27	TRBJ2-3	CASRGGNTQYF
TRBV3-1	TRBJ2-1	CASSQGGAGGQFF
TRBV30	TRBJ2-5	CAWSFRGETQYF
TRBV20-1	TRBJ1-2	CSAYDSYGYTF
TRBV20-1	TRBJ1-1	CSARTFGGTPIVKGTEAFF
TRBV3-1	TRBJ2-1	CASSQGIGYNEQFF
TRBV12-3/TRBV12-4	TRBJ2-7	CASSLIRGYEQYF
TRBV2	TRBJ1-2	CASSERTVRASGYTF
TRBV11-1	TRBJ2-5	CASSSPTRWSGGTQYF
TRBV14	TRBJ1-2	CASSQAGIGYTF
TRBV12-3/TRBV12-4	TRBJ1-3	CASSLAGGDNTIYF
TRBV30	TRBJ2-3	CASPRGVTQYF
TRBV11-3	TRBJ2-7	CASSIQGATQYEQYF
TRBV7-3	TRBJ2-2	CASSLALGGPTGELFF
TRBV20-1	TRBJ2-5	CSAHPRDPIVQETQYF
TRBV11-3	TRBJ2-7	CASSGRLSYEQYF
TRBV24-1	TRBJ1-1	CATSDLPGVMNTEAFF
TRBV20-1	TRBJ2-4	CSARTGARAKNIQYF
TRBV6-5	TRBJ1-2	CASRIGTGTGGVYTF
TRBV4-1	TRBJ2-1	CASSQEGGWFNEQFF
TRBV5-1	TRBJ2-1	CASSLAGVSSLQSSGEQFF
TRBV5-1	TRBJ2-1	CASSLQPSSGAYELFF
TRBV9	TRBJ1-4	CASSVDRGEKLFF
TRBV20-1	TRBJ2-1	CSVLARTSGRENEQFF
TRBV7-2	TRBJ2-2	CASSSQAGALNTGELFF
TRBV7-2	TRBJ2-3	CASTLSIPDTQYF
TRBV18	TRBJ2-1	CASSPPTSGTFYNEQFF
TRBV6-2/TRBV6-3	TRBJ2-5	CASGLRPQETQYF
TRBV29-1	TRBJ2-3	CSVASAATQYF
TRBV5-1	TRBJ1-2	CASSDGANYGYTF